One and the same sample provided the 26 T cell receptor beta chains below, sequenced in a study of cytomegalovirus exposure and HLA in healthy donors. Data came from immunoSEQ multiplex PCR; TCRdb stores just in-frame clones and leaves some out. Of under 250,000 clones listed, over 80% are singletons. Material: PBMCs. The receptors were gathered from a young woman in good health and CMV-seronegative.

The chain employs TRBV18 and TRBJ2-2; either TRBD1 or TRBD2 may fit D (6 bases each). CDR1 is KGHSH and CDR2 is LQKENI in the germline V gene. The CDR3 totals 17 residues. V shed 3 bases and J shed 1 base, with 15 bases lying between them. For the CDR3, the DNA is TGTGCCAGCTCACCGCTAACGGGGGCTGTGAACACCGGGGAGCTGTTTTTT. Amino acid sequence: CASSPLTGAVNTGELFF. The complete variable domain, with remaining parts taken from reference TRBV18 and TRBJ2-2, reads NAGVMQNPRHLVRRRGQEARLRCSPMKGHSHVYWYRQLPEEGLKFMVYLQKENIIDESGMPKERFSAEFPKEGPSILRIQQVVRGDSAAYFCASSPLTGAVNTGELFFGEGSRLTVL.

In DNA form, the CDR3 reads TGTGCCAGCAGCGTAGACAGGGCGAACACTGAAGCTTTCTTT. It yields the protein CASSVDRANTEAFF. The J gene is TRBJ1-1, the V gene TRBV9, with D maybe TRBD1 (6 bases). The CDR3 is made up of 14 amino acids. Trimming pared 0 bases from V and 1 base from J, leaving 7 bases between. CDR1 and CDR2 from the germline V gene are SGDLS and YYNGEE.

In this sample, this clone turned up once. The chain uses TRBV4-1 and TRBJ1-5, with D uncertain. Trimming took 1 base from V and 0 from J, leaving 7 bases between them. The CDR3 runs 15 residues. CDR1 is MGHRA, CDR2 YSYEKL, per germline. The CDR3 nucleotides are TGCGCCAGCAGCCAAGGGCAGAATAGCAATCAGCCCCAGCATTTT. It is translated as CASSQGQNSNQPQHF.

The chain is built from TRBV6-5 and TRBJ2-7; 11 bases agree with TRBD2. CDR1 is MNHEY and CDR2 is SVGAGI in the germline V gene. The trim removed 4 bases at V and 3 bases at J, leaving 5 bases unmatched. The CDR3 totals 15 residues. Here the CDR3 DNA reads TGTGCCAGCAGTTCCACTAGCGGGGGACTCTACGAGCAGTACTTC. As protein: CASSSTSGGLYEQYF.

The chain uses TRBV15 and TRBJ1-1; tentative D call: TRBD1 (6 bases). The CDR3 is made up of 14 amino acids. Trimming cost V 3 bases and J 1 base, with 9 bases left between them. Germline CDR1 and CDR2: LNHNV and YYDKDF (reference sequence). The CDR3 spells CATSSGQTNTEAFF. The CDR3 region has the DNA TGTGCCACCAGCAGCGGACAGACGAACACTGAAGCTTTCTTT.

The chain joins TRBV7-3 to TRBJ2-7; 11 bases map to TRBD2. The CDR3 extends over 19 amino acids. Looked up from germline, CDR1 is SGHTA and CDR2 is FQGTGA. Germline trimming cut 2 bases from V and 2 bases from J; bases unmatched to any gene: 14. DNA for the CDR3: TGTGCCAGCAGCTTAGGCAAATTACCGGCTAGCGGGGGGACCTACGAGCAGTACTTC. This encodes CASSLGKLPASGGTYEQYF.

The chain uses TRBV14 and TRBJ2-7; no definite D call. The CDR3 consists of 14 residues. Between the trimmed V and J ends, which lost 0 bases and 6 bases, there was a span of 12 bases. The germline V gene has CDR1 SGHDN and CDR2 FVKESK. The CDR3 is CASSQDPAGFEQYF. CDR3 sequence (DNA): TGTGCCAGCAGCCAAGATCCGGCAGGATTCGAGCAGTACTTC.

The CDR3 loop reads CASSYPGNPANYGYTF. Here the CDR3 DNA reads TGCGCCAGCAGCTACCCCGGGAACCCAGCTAACTATGGCTACACCTTC. This chain connects TRBV5-1 to TRBJ1-2; D gene unclear. CDR1 is SGHRS and CDR2 is YFSETQ in the germline V gene. There are 16 residues in the CDR3. V gave up 3 bases and J gave up 0 bases, with 15 bases separating them.

This clone was detected once. The rearrangement joins TRBV10-3 to TRBJ2-2; 9 nucleotides line up with TRBD1. Germline V gene lookup returns CDR1 ENHRY and CDR2 SYGVKD. The CDR3 contains 16 residues. Trimming cost V 3 bases and J 7 bases; bases outside gene matches: 9. CDR3 nucleotides: TGTGCCATCAGTGACGCGGGACAGGGTCTTGGCGGGGAGCTGTTTTTT. It translates to CAISDAGQGLGGELFF.

CDR3: CASSAEGIRSNEQFF. The CDR3 nucleotides are TGTGCCAGCAGTGCGGAGGGTATTCGTTCCAATGAGCAGTTCTTC. The chain joins TRBV6-1 to TRBJ2-1; possible D gene TRBD2, 6 bases. Germline values: CDR1 MNHNS, CDR2 SASEGT. This CDR3 has 15 residues. V was shortened by 4 bases and J by 6 bases, with 16 bases between the two germline ends.

The gene calls are TRBV28 and TRBJ2-1, with D maybe TRBD1 (5 bases). The CDR3 runs 15 residues. Germline V gives CDR1 MDHEN, CDR2 SYDVKM. Trimming stripped 2 bases from V and 2 bases from J, with 10 bases between. The CDR3 DNA sequence: TGTGCCAGCAGTTTAATCGACAGAGCCTACAATGAGCAGTTCTTC. This sequence encodes CASSLIDRAYNEQFF.

The V and J genes are TRBV5-1 and TRBJ1-3, with D perhaps matching TRBD1 (6 bases). V lost 0 bases to trimming and J lost 2 bases, with 12 bases between them. Germline V gene lookup returns CDR1 SGHRS and CDR2 YFSETQ. This CDR3 comprises 16 residues. In nucleotides, the CDR3 is TGCGCCAGCAGCTTGGATCCTACAGGGACTGGAAACACCATATATTTT. This sequence encodes CASSLDPTGTGNTIYF.

The V call is TRBV2, the J call TRBJ1-1, with 7 bases fitting TRBD1. With 6 bases clipped from V and 5 bases from J, the junction kept 15 bases outside the gene matches. Germline CDR1 reads SNHLY; CDR2 reads FYNNEI. This CDR3 spans 16 amino acids. CDR3 sequence: CASSWTPTGRGTEAFF. The CDR3 region has the DNA TGTGCCAGCAGCTGGACCCCGACAGGGCGAGGGACTGAAGCTTTCTTT.

DNA for the CDR3: TGTGCCAGCAGTTCCCCGGGACAGTACAATGAGCAGTTCTTC. This translates into CASSSPGQYNEQFF. The chain uses TRBV6-6 and TRBJ2-1; 7 bases match TRBD1. The V gene end was trimmed by 4 bases and the J gene end by 4 bases; junction bases not matched to a gene: 4. This CDR3 has 14 residues. Germline CDR1 is MNHNY and CDR2 is SVGAGI (reference sequence).

CDR3 nucleotides: TGTGCCAGCAGCGTAGGCGGGAACAGATACAATGAGCAGTTCTTC. Encoded protein: CASSVGGNRYNEQFF. The V and J genes are TRBV9 and TRBJ2-1; D is perhaps TRBD2 (6 bases). This CDR3 is 15 amino acids long. Germline CDR1 SGDLS, CDR2 YYNGEE. Deletions cut 0 bases from V and 4 bases from J, with 11 bases between.

This sequence joins TRBV28 and TRBJ2-1; D tentatively reads TRBD1 or TRBD2 (5 bases each). V was cut by 5 bases and J by 8 bases, with 13 bases left in between. This CDR3 spans 13 amino acids. Germline CDR1 and CDR2: MDHEN and SYDVKM. The CDR3 loop is CASSPPRDDEQFF. For the CDR3, the DNA is TGTGCCAGCAGTCCACCCAGGGACGATGAGCAGTTCTTC.

The chain carries TRBV27 and TRBJ2-3; D uncertain. This CDR3 has 13 amino acids. Germline V gene sequence: CDR1 MNHEY, CDR2 SMNVEV (reference sequence). The V and J ends lost 5 bases and 6 bases respectively, with 12 bases between them. The CDR3 region has the DNA TGTGCCAGCAGTCCCTTAATACCCGATACGCAGTATTTT. It is translated as CASSPLIPDTQYF.

The chain recombines TRBV4-1 with TRBJ2-7, with 7 nucleotides matching TRBD1. Germline V gene data show CDR1 as MGHRA and CDR2 as YSYEKL. With V trimmed by 1 base and J by 5 bases, 11 bases remained unmatched. The CDR3 is 16 residues long. DNA for the CDR3: TGCGCCAGCAGCCAAGTAGGGGGCGGACCCAACCACGAGCAGTACTTC. Protein product: CASSQVGGGPNHEQYF.

This clone occurred once. J is TRBJ1-2 and V is TRBV30; 9 bases map to TRBD1. The CDR3 contains 13 residues. Germline V gene data show CDR1 as GTSNPN and CDR2 as SVGIG (reference sequence). The trim removed 8 bases at V and 8 bases at J, leaving 12 bases unmatched. The CDR3 loop is CARSSDRGEGYTF. The DNA of the CDR3 is TGTGCCCGATCCTCGGACAGGGGAGAGGGCTACACCTTC.

V and J are TRBV7-3 and TRBJ2-7; 9 nucleotides align to TRBD2. The CDR3 has 15 residues. With 5 bases clipped from V and 5 bases from J, the junction kept 10 bases outside the gene matches. The germline V gene encodes CDR1 SGHTA and CDR2 FQGTGA. The CDR3 is CASSPGLAGPHEQYF. In DNA form, the CDR3 reads TGTGCCAGCAGCCCTGGGCTAGCGGGACCTCACGAGCAGTACTTC.

V usage is TRBV27 and J usage is TRBJ1-5; 8 bases align to TRBD1. The CDR3 is 16 residues long. Unmatched junction bases numbered 12, after V lost 7 bases and J lost 4 bases. Per germline, CDR1 MNHEY and CDR2 SMNVEV (reference sequence). CDR3 nucleotide sequence: TGTGCCAGCATCCTTGGGCAGGGGGCGAAAAATCAGCCCCAGCATTTT. As protein: CASILGQGAKNQPQHF.

This clone was observed a handful of times. The V call is TRBV6-1, the J call TRBJ1-5, with D possibly matching TRBD1 (5 bases). Per the germline V gene, CDR1 is MNHNS and CDR2 is SASEGT. This CDR3 is built from 13 residues. Trimming took 7 bases from V and 4 from J, leaving 11 bases between them. The CDR3 region is CASNPGQNQPQHF. The CDR3 nucleotides are TGTGCCAGCAACCCGGGGCAAAATCAGCCCCAGCATTTT.

The chain is built from TRBV2 and TRBJ1-2, with unresolved D. Germline CDR1 SNHLY, CDR2 FYNNEI. V was pared by 2 bases and J by 0 bases, with 10 bases between. The CDR3 runs to 15 residues. The CDR3 loop is CASSETGAANYGYTF. The CDR3 region has the DNA TGTGCCAGCAGTGAAACGGGAGCAGCTAACTATGGCTACACCTTC. Based on the CDR3 plus reference TRBV2 and TRBJ1-2, the full variable domain is EPEVTQTPSHQVTQMGQEVILRCVPISNHLYFYWYRQILGQKVEFLVSFYNNEISEKSEIFDDQFSVERPDGSNFTLKIRSTKLEDSAMYFCASSETGAANYGYTFGSGTRLTVV.

The chain uses TRBV9 and TRBJ1-2, with D tentatively TRBD1 (5 bases). This CDR3 has 18 residues. Between the trimmed V and J ends, which lost 4 bases and 3 bases, there was a span of 25 bases. The germline gives CDR1 SGDLS, CDR2 YYNGEE. DNA for the CDR3: TGTGCCAGCAGCCCCCGCGTCGGGGGGTGGAGGCCCGACTATGGCTACACCTTC. This translates into CASSPRVGGWRPDYGYTF.

CDR3 coding DNA: TGTGCCAGCAGCTTGAGAGGGTCTGAAGAGACCCAGTACTTC. Amino acids: CASSLRGSEETQYF. The gene calls are TRBV5-6 and TRBJ2-5; perhaps TRBD2 as D (5 bases). V was shortened by 1 base and J by 3 bases, with 10 bases between the two germline ends. Looked up from germline, CDR1 is SGHDT and CDR2 is YYEEEE. This CDR3 comprises 14 residues.

The genes are TRBV30 and TRBJ2-5; D unclear. Germline CDR1 and CDR2: GTSNPN and SVGIG (reference sequence). V shed 0 bases and J shed 5 bases, with 10 bases lying between them. This CDR3 comprises 13 residues. CDR3 DNA: TGTGCCTGGAGTGTCTCCCTCGAGGAGACCCAGTACTTC. This encodes CAWSVSLEETQYF. The full variable domain, rest sourced from reference TRBV30 and TRBJ2-5, is SQTIHQWPATLVQPVGSPLSLECTVEGTSNPNLYWYRQAAGRGLQLLFYSVGIGQISSEVPQNLSASRPQDRQFILSSKKLLLSDSGFYLCAWSVSLEETQYFGPGTRLLVL.